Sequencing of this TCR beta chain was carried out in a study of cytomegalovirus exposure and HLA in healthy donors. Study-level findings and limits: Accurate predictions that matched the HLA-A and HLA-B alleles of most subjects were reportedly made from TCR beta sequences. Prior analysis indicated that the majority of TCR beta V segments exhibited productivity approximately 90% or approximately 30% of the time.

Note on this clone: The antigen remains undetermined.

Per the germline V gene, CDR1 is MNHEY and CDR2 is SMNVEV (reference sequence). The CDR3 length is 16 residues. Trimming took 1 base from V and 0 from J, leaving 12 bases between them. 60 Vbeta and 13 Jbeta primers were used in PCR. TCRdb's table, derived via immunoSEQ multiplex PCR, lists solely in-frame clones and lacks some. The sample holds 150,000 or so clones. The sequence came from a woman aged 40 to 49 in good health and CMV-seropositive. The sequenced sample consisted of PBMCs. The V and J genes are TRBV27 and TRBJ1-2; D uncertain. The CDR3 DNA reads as TGTGCCAGCAGTTTATTCTTTGGAGCCGCTAACTATGGCTACACCTTC. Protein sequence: CASSLFFGAANYGYTF.